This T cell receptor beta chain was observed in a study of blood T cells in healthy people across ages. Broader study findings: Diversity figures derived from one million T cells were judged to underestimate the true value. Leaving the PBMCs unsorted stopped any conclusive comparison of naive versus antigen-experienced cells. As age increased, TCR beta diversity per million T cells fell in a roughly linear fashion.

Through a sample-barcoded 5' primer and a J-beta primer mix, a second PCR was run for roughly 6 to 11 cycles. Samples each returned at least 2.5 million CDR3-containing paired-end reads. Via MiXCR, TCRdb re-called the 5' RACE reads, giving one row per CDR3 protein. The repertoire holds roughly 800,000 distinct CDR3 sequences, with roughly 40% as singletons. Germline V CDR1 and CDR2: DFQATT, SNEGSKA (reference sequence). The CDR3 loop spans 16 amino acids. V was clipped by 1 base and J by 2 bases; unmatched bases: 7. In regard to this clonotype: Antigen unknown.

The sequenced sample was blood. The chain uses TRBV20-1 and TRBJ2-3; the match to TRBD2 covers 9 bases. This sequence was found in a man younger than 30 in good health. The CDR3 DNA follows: TGCAGTGCTAGAGGGGCGGGGGGGCCGGTCACAGATACGCAGTATTTT. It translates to CSARGAGGPVTDTQYF.